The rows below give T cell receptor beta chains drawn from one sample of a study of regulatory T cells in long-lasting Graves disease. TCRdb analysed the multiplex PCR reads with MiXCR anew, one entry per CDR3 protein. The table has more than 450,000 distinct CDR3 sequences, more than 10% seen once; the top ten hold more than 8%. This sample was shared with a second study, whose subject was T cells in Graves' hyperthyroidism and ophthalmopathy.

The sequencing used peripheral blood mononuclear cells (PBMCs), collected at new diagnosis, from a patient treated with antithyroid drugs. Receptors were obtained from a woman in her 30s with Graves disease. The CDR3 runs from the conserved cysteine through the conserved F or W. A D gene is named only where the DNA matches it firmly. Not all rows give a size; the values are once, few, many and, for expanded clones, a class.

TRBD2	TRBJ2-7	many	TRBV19	TGTGCCAGTAGTGAAGGTGGGGCTAGCGGGTTCTACGAGCAGTACTTC	CASSEGGASGFYEQYF
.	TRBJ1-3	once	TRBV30	TGTGCCTGGAACCCCGCGACAGTCGGAAACACCATATATTTT	CAWNPATVGNTIYF
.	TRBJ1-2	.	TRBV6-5	TGTGCCAGCAGTTACAGGGCCCACTATGGCTACACCTTC	CASSYRAHYGYTF
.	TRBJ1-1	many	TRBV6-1	TGTGCCAGCAGTGCGGACCGACCGCAGAACACTGAAGCTTTCTTT	CASSADRPQNTEAFF
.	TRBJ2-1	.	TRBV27	TGTGCCAGCAGTCACAACCGTCTAGCGTTTTCTATGAATGAGCAGTTCTTC	CASSHNRLAFSMNEQFF
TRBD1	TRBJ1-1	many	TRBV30	TGTGCCTGGAAGGGGGGTTACAGGGGTCTAGCGAACACTGAAGCTTTCTTT	CAWKGGYRGLANTEAFF
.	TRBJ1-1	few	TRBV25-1	TGTGCCAGCGGGAGGGGCGGACGGAGGGAAGCTTTCTTT	CASGRGGRREAFF
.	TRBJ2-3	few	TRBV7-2	TGTGCCAGCAGCTTATGGGGTACGCAGTATTTT	CASSLWGTQYF
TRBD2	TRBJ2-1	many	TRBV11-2	TGTGCCAGCAGTTTTACTGGACTAGCGGGACTCGCTAAGCAGTTCTTC	CASSFTGLAGLAKQFF
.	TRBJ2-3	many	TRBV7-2	TGTGCCAGCGGACGGACGGATCGCGGGGCGCAGTATTTT	CASGRTDRGAQYF
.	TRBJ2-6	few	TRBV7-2	TGTGCCAGCAGCTTAGCTGTAACTGGGGCCAACGTCCTGACTTTC	CASSLAVTGANVLTF
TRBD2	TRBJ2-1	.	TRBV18	TGTGCCAGCTCGCCAGGACTAGCGGGAAACTACAATGAGCAGTTCTTC	CASSPGLAGNYNEQFF
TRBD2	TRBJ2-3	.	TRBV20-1	TGCAGTGCTCCCCTCTGGGGCGGGAGGGGCACAGATACGCAGTATTTT	CSAPLWGGRGTDTQYF
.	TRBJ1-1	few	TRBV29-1	TGCAGCGTCCCGAGTCCTGAAGCTTTCTTT	CSVPSPEAFF
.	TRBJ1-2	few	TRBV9	TGTGCCAGCAGCGTAGTGTTGGGGACCTTATCCACTTACTATGGCTACACCTTC	CASSVVLGTLSTYYGYTF
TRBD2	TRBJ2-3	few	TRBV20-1	TGCAGTGCTAGGAAACTAGCGGGAGGGCCAACAGATACGCAGTATTTT	CSARKLAGGPTDTQYF
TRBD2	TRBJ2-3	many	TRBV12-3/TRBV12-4	TGTGCCAGCAGTTCAGATCCGGGACTAGCGGTGGGAGGAGTTTTAGGAGATACGCAGTATTTT	CASSSDPGLAVGGVLGDTQYF
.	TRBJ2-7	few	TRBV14	TGTGCCAGCAGCCAAGGGGGGGTTAGAACCTACGAGCAGTACTTC	CASSQGGVRTYEQYF
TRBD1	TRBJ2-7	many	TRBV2	TGTGCCAGCAAGGGAAAAGAACAGGGGAGCGAGCAGTACTTC	CASKGKEQGSEQYF
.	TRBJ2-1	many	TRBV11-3	TGTGCCAGCAGCCCGCCTAAGACCGTGCAGTTCTTC	CASSPPKTVQFF
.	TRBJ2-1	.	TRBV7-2	TGTGCCAGCAGCTTATTGGCTAGCGCTTACAATGAGCAGTTCTTC	CASSLLASAYNEQFF
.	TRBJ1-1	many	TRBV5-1	TGCGCCAGCAGCTTAGGACCCTGGGGGGTAGGCACTGAAGCTTTCTTT	CASSLGPWGVGTEAFF
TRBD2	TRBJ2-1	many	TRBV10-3	TGTGCCATCAGTGACGTGCGGGAGGGCGGCGTTGAGCAGTTCTTC	CAISDVREGGVEQFF
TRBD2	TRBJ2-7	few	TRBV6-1	TGTGCCAGCAGCCGTCTCGGGACTAGTTTCTACGAGCAGTACTTC	CASSRLGTSFYEQYF
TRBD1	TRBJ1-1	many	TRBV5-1	TGCGCCAGCAGCCCTACGGGACAGGGTGCATCCGAAGCTTTCTTT	CASSPTGQGASEAFF
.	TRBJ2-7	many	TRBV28	TGTGCCAGCAGTTCGACAGGCTTCTACGAGCAGTACTTC	CASSSTGFYEQYF
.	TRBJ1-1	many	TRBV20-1	TGCAGTGCTAGAGATGGGGGGCGCGAAGATGAAGCTTTCTTT	CSARDGGREDEAFF
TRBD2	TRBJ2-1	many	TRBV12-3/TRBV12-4	TGTGCCAGCCTGCGGGGAGGGAGCTACAATGAGCAGTTCTTC	CASLRGGSYNEQFF